These T cell receptor beta chains were read from a single sample in a study of cytomegalovirus exposure and HLA in healthy donors. The assay was immunoSEQ multiplex PCR, and TCRdb's table has in-frame clones only and misses some. The data hold over 150,000 clones, with around 84% observed a single time. The source material was PBMCs. The receptors were sampled from a girl aged 2-9 years in good health and CMV-seropositive. CDR3s include the opening cysteine and the closing phenylalanine or tryptophan. A D gene is named only where the DNA matches it firmly. Clone sizes are given selectively: once, few, many, or a class where the clone is expanded.

.	TRBV9	TRBJ2-2	.	TGTGCCAGCAGCATCGGTCACACCGGGGAGCTGTTTTTT	CASSIGHTGELFF
.	TRBV9	TRBJ2-3	TRBD1	TGTGCCAGCAGCGGAGGAAGACAGGGCGCAGATACGCAGTATTTT	CASSGGRQGADTQYF
.	TRBV27	TRBJ1-3	TRBD1	TGTGCCACCATCAGGACAGGGGGCGACCTGTGTGGAAACACCATATATTTT	CATIRTGGDLCGNTIYF
.	TRBV4-1	TRBJ1-2	TRBD1	TGCGCCAGCAGCCAAGTCCCAACAGGGGAGAAAGGCTACACCTTC	CASSQVPTGEKGYTF
.	TRBV30	TRBJ2-1	TRBD2	TGTGCCTGGTTAGCGGGAGCGCATTACAATGAGCAGTTCTTC	CAWLAGAHYNEQFF
.	TRBV6-5	TRBJ2-1	.	TGTGCCAGCAGTTACTCTTCAGGAGGCAATGAGCAGTTCTTC	CASSYSSGGNEQFF
many	TRBV7-2	TRBJ1-1	.	TGTGCCAGCAGCCGAAGAGACAGAATGAACACTGAAGCTTTCTTT	CASSRRDRMNTEAFF
once	TRBV11-2	TRBJ2-7	TRBD1	TGTGCCAGCAGCCATATCCGGGACAGCTCCTACGAGCAGTACTTC	CASSHIRDSSYEQYF
.	TRBV7-3	TRBJ2-3	.	TGTGCCAGCAGCGAGCGGCTAAACACAGATACGCAGTATTTT	CASSERLNTDTQYF
once	TRBV29-1	TRBJ1-1	TRBD1	TGCAGCGTTTTTCCACACAGGGGGAACACTGAAGCTTTCTTT	CSVFPHRGNTEAFF
.	TRBV5-6	TRBJ2-7	TRBD1	TGTGCCAGCAGCCCTGGGACAGGGTTCGAGCAGTACTTC	CASSPGTGFEQYF
.	TRBV6-5	TRBJ1-2	.	TGTGCCAGCAGTTCGGGATATGGCTACACCTTC	CASSSGYGYTF
.	TRBV10-3	TRBJ2-1	.	TGTGCCATCAGTGAGTCTTGGGAGAGCTCCTACAATGAGCAGTTCTTC	CAISESWESSYNEQFF
.	TRBV10-3	TRBJ1-2	TRBD1	TGTGCCATCAGTCAGACAGGGATGGTATCTGGCTACACCTTC	CAISQTGMVSGYTF
once	TRBV28	TRBJ1-1	TRBD1	TGTGCCAGCCGATACAGGGGGCAAGGAGAAACTGAAGCTTTCTTT	CASRYRGQGETEAFF
few	TRBV6-1	TRBJ2-2	TRBD2	TGTGCCAGCAGTGAAGGTGTGGGACTAGGGAACACCGGGGAGCTGTTTTTT	CASSEGVGLGNTGELFF
.	TRBV4-1	TRBJ2-7	TRBD1	TGCGCCAGCAGCCAAGATGGACAGGGACTCTACGAGCAGTACTTC	CASSQDGQGLYEQYF
.	TRBV4-1	TRBJ2-1	.	TGCGCCAGCAGCCATACCGACTTATCCGCGGGTGTAGTGCAGTTCTTC	CASSHTDLSAGVVQFF
once	TRBV5-6	TRBJ2-1	TRBD1	TGTGCCAGCAGCTCCTCTAGGACAGGGGCCTCCTACAATGAGCAGTTCTTC	CASSSSRTGASYNEQFF
.	TRBV6-5	TRBJ1-2	TRBD1	TGTGCCAGCAGTTACGGGACAGGTTTCTCTGGCTACACCTTC	CASSYGTGFSGYTF
few	TRBV6-1	TRBJ1-4	.	TGTGCCAGCAGTGTAAAGGGGTCTGGAAAACTGTTTTTT	CASSVKGSGKLFF
few	TRBV4-1	TRBJ2-3	TRBD2	TGCGCCAGCAGCCATACTACGGGGGGGGCCACAGATACGCAGTATTTT	CASSHTTGGATDTQYF
.	TRBV19	TRBJ1-5	.	TGTGCCAGTAGTATAGGAGGAGGGGTTTCTCAGCCCCAGCATTTT	CASSIGGGVSQPQHF
few	TRBV27	TRBJ1-5	.	TGTGCCAGCAGTTTATCGAGGACTTCAAATCAGCCCCAGCATTTT	CASSLSRTSNQPQHF
.	TRBV5-1	TRBJ2-6	TRBD1	TGCGCCAGCAGCTTGTTAATATCGCAGGGGGCTGGGGCCAACGTCCTGACTTTC	CASSLLISQGAGANVLTF
.	TRBV5-1	TRBJ1-2	TRBD1	TGCGCCAGCAGCTTGGGGGGCGGGACAGCCTCCCTTGGCTACACCTTC	CASSLGGGTASLGYTF
.	TRBV5-1	TRBJ1-2	TRBD1	TGCGCCAGCAGCATATCCTTGGACAGGGTCTATGGCTACACCTTC	CASSISLDRVYGYTF
.	TRBV28	TRBJ2-5	.	TGTGCCAGCAGCACCCAGAGGGACATACAAGAGACCCAGTACTTC	CASSTQRDIQETQYF
.	TRBV7-3	TRBJ2-3	.	TGTGCCAGCAGCTTAAGGGTCGGGTGGTTGGTAGATACGCAGTATTTT	CASSLRVGWLVDTQYF
.	TRBV11-3	TRBJ2-7	.	TGTGCCAGCAGTTTAGGGGCCGCAGCGGCGGGTGAGCAGTACTTC	CASSLGAAAAGEQYF
.	TRBV28	TRBJ1-1	.	TGTGCCAGCAGTCCTTCCCTAGGGGGTACTGAAGCTTTCTTT	CASSPSLGGTEAFF
.	TRBV30	TRBJ1-6	.	TGTGCCTGGAGTGTAGAGGAGAGTTCACCCCTCCACTTT	CAWSVEESSPLHF
.	TRBV25-1	TRBJ2-7	.	TGTGCCAGCAGGGGGTATGACAGCTCCTACGAGCAGTACTTC	CASRGYDSSYEQYF
.	TRBV19	TRBJ1-1	TRBD1	TGTGCCAGTAGAGGACAGGAGCCTGAAGCTTTCTTT	CASRGQEPEAFF
.	TRBV6-6	TRBJ2-3	TRBD2	TGTGCCAGCAGTTACACAACTAGCGGGGGCACAGATACGCAGTATTTT	CASSYTTSGGTDTQYF
.	TRBV2	TRBJ2-1	.	TGTGCCAGCCGAAGCAGGGTGACCTCCTACAATGAGCAGTTCTTC	CASRSRVTSYNEQFF
.	TRBV6-1	TRBJ1-2	TRBD1	TGTGCCAGCAGTGGGGGACAGGAAGTTTATGGCTACACCTTC	CASSGGQEVYGYTF
.	TRBV10-1	TRBJ1-1	.	TGCGCCAGCAGTGAGAAGCCGAACACTGAAGCTTTCTTT	CASSEKPNTEAFF
.	TRBV28	TRBJ2-1	.	TGTGCCAGCAACTCTGGTTCCTACAATGAGCAGTTCTTC	CASNSGSYNEQFF
.	TRBV5-1	TRBJ2-7	.	TGCGCCAGCAGCTTGGTTGGGGACTCCCTCGAGCAGTACTTC	CASSLVGDSLEQYF
.	TRBV30	TRBJ1-2	.	TGTGCCTGGAGTGTAGGGGATTACTCTGGGGGCTACACCTTC	CAWSVGDYSGGYTF
.	TRBV5-4	TRBJ1-2	TRBD1	TGTGCCAGCAGCGCGAACAGGGGGCAGAACTATGGCTACACCTTC	CASSANRGQNYGYTF
.	TRBV7-8	TRBJ1-1	.	TGTGCCAGCAGCACAGGGCTGAGGACTGAAGCTTTCTTT	CASSTGLRTEAFF